The present T cell receptor beta chain was sequenced within a study of blood T cell repertoires in COVID-19. Study at large: There were acute and convalescent COVID-19 samples, and they came from the United States, Italy and Spain.

Only in-frame clones appear in the TCRdb table, and some are missing; sequencing was by immunoSEQ multiplex PCR. The sample yields 55,000 to 90,000 clones, around nine tenths seen once. Germline V gene lookup returns CDR1 SGHRS and CDR2 YFSETQ. With V trimmed by 1 base and J by 5 bases, 4 bases remained unmatched. The CDR3 length is 15 residues. The chain recombines TRBV5-1 with TRBJ2-2; 8 bases align to TRBD2. This receptor was identified in a human donor in a cohort sampled during active COVID-19. Input material: peripheral blood. The chain's CDR3 is CASSLFSGGTGELFF. The CDR3 DNA reads as TGCGCCAGCAGCTTGTTTTCGGGAGGGACCGGGGAGCTGTTTTTT.